Each of the 28 T cell receptor beta chains below was sequenced from the same sample in a study of metastatic and nonmetastatic thyroid tumors. Thyroid surgery was preceded by no treatment in any patient. MiXCR reprocessed the PCR reads for TCRdb. The sample carries some 4,300 clones, under 35% recorded once. The sample comprised adjacent normal tissue. The receptor set was obtained from a male donor with papillary thyroid cancer or a benign thyroid nodule (not recorded which). Some clones in this sample may be carry-over from other donors' samples.

This clone was detected ten times or more. The V call is TRBV29-1, the J call TRBJ2-1, with no clear D. CDR3 length: 13 residues. The germline CDR1 and CDR2 sequences are SQVTM and ANQGSEA. Trimming removed 5 bases from V and 0 bases from J, with 8 bases in between. The CDR3: CSVPAVSYNEQFF. The CDR3 DNA reads TGCAGCGTTCCAGCTGTCTCCTACAATGAGCAGTTCTTC.

By share of the sample, this clone is medium-sized. The CDR3 sequence is CASRVHFEENSGNTIYF. In DNA, the CDR3 is TGTGCCAGCAGGGTGCATTTTGAGGAAAACTCTGGAAACACCATATATTTT. The V gene is TRBV6-1, the J gene TRBJ1-3; D not resolved. V dropped 6 bases and J dropped 0 bases, with 18 bases sitting between them. CDR1 and CDR2 from the germline V gene are MNHNS and SASEGT. The CDR3 is 17 amino acids.

The CDR3 bases are TGTGCCATCAGTGAGTCGAAGCTGTCCCCGACCTATGGCTACACCTTC. Residues: CAISESKLSPTYGYTF. This chain uses TRBV10-3 with TRBJ1-2; D not resolved. The CDR3 extends over 16 amino acids. Germline V CDR1 and CDR2: ENHRY, SYGVKD. Trimming took off 0 bases at V and 4 bases at J, with 15 bases between the two ends.

For the CDR3, the DNA is TGTGCCAGCAGTGACCCAAGGGGTGTGGCTGTAAACACCATATATTTT. Its protein is CASSDPRGVAVNTIYF. This sequence joins TRBV6-1 and TRBJ1-3, with a tentative D call TRBD1 (5 bases). The V gene lost 3 bases and the J gene lost 6 bases, with 18 bases spanning the gap. Germline CDR1 is MNHNS and CDR2 is SASEGT. There are 16 residues in the CDR3.

This sequence joins TRBV11-2 and TRBJ1-2; D remains ambiguous. The CDR3 contains 14 residues. Germline lookup yields CDR1 SGHAT and CDR2 FQNNGV. The V and J ends lost 8 bases and 2 bases respectively, with 15 bases between them. The CDR3 sequence: CASQKGRYNYGYTF. Here the CDR3 DNA reads TGTGCCAGCCAAAAAGGGCGCTACAACTATGGCTACACCTTC.

The sample holds many counts of this clone. This may arise from a read error, as a much more abundant clone is one base away. This sample also contains other DNA sequences that code for the same CDR3. The gene calls are TRBV2 and TRBJ1-4; D is unresolved. Germline assignment: CDR1 SNHLY and CDR2 FYNNEI. This CDR3 spans 12 amino acids. CDR3 coding DNA: TGTGCCAGTAGTGGGGTTGGTGAAAAACTGTTTTTT. Translation: CASSGVGEKLFF.

The chain combines TRBV7-3 with TRBJ1-1; 7 bases align to TRBD1. The CDR3 has 14 amino acids. J was trimmed by 1 base and V by 8 bases; bases with no gene match: 7. Germline V gene data show CDR1 as SGHTA and CDR2 as FQGTGA. The DNA for the CDR3 is TGTGCCAGCCGCCGGACAGGTCAGAACACTGAAGCTTTCTTT. It yields the protein CASRRTGQNTEAFF.

By share, this clone counts as large (0.1 to 1%). The chain combines TRBV12-3 or TRBV12-4 with TRBJ2-2, with a weak D call TRBD2 (5 bases). V was shortened by 6 bases and J by 6 bases, with 8 bases between the two germline ends. This CDR3 contains 12 residues. This CDR3 is CASRLVSGELFF. The CDR3 DNA follows: TGTGCCAGCAGACTAGTTTCCGGGGAGCTGTTTTTT.

This clone was found many times. A much larger clone lies one base from this, so it may be a read error. The chain combines TRBV24-1 with TRBJ2-2; 7 bases are a match to TRBD2. Germline CDR1 and CDR2: KGHDR and SFDVKD. There are 19 residues in the CDR3. CDR3 protein: CATSDSLIAGTLNTGGLFF. The CDR3 nucleotides are TGTGCCACCAGTGATTCCCTTATAGCGGGTACATTGAACACCGGGGGGCTGTTTTTT.

The chain employs TRBV11-3 and TRBJ2-1; tentative D call: TRBD2 (6 bases). CDR1 and CDR2 (germline): SGHNT, YENEEA. V was clipped by 3 bases and J by 10 bases, with 10 bases between them. The CDR3 runs to 12 residues. CDR3 nucleotides: TGTGCCAGCAGCTTCTCTAGCGCCGAGCAGTTCTTC. Translating it yields CASSFSSAEQFF.

By proportion, this clone is large. The V call is TRBV6-1, the J call TRBJ1-6; D gene unclear. V lost 6 bases and J lost 0, with 6 bases in between. The CDR3 totals 14 residues. From germline, CDR1 is MNHNS and CDR2 SASEGT. The CDR3 protein is CASRGTSYNSPLHF. The CDR3 DNA reads as TGTGCCAGCAGAGGAACCTCCTATAATTCACCCCTCCACTTT.

This clone qualifies as medium-sized (0.01 to 0.1%). This chain links TRBV19 with TRBJ2-1; maybe TRBD2 (7 bases). Germline CDR1 LNHDA, CDR2 SQIVND (reference sequence). V shed 6 bases and J shed 8 bases, with 20 bases lying between them. The CDR3 is 15 amino acids. The CDR3 nucleotides read TGTGCCAGTAGCATGCCTTGGGGGGGGGCTGATGAGCAGTTCTTC. The encoded protein is CASSMPWGGADEQFF.

The chain has TRBV5-1 and TRBJ2-7, with D unresolved. CDR1 is SGHRS, CDR2 YFSETQ, per germline. This CDR3 comprises 13 residues. V gave up 4 bases and J gave up 3 bases, with 11 bases separating them. The chain's CDR3 is CASSPDEVYEQYF. In DNA, the CDR3 is TGCGCCAGCAGCCCCGACGAGGTCTACGAGCAGTACTTC.

There are a few counts of this clone. This chain connects TRBV11-2 to TRBJ1-2, with D perhaps matching TRBD1 (5 bases). This CDR3 is 15 amino acids long. V lost 4 bases, J lost 1 base, and 13 bases lay in between. CDR1 is SGHAT and CDR2 is FQNNGV in the germline V gene. This CDR3 reads CASSSGWGGNYGYTF. CDR3 bases: TGTGCCAGCAGCTCTGGTTGGGGGGGTAACTATGGCTACACCTTC.

This clone was seen many times. The chain carries TRBV20-1 and TRBJ2-1, with 9 bases matching TRBD2. V shed 6 bases, J shed 6 bases, and the junction held 15 bases outside the gene matches. Per the germline V gene, CDR1 is DFQATT and CDR2 is SNEGSKA (reference sequence). The CDR3 has 16 residues. The CDR3 loop is CSAQDRGAGGLNEQFF. As DNA, the CDR3 is TGCAGTGCCCAGGATCGAGGAGCGGGAGGTCTCAATGAGCAGTTCTTC.

This clone rates as large. J is TRBJ2-5 and V is TRBV12-3 or TRBV12-4, with 8 bases fitting TRBD2. The CDR3 has 13 amino acids. V gave up 5 bases and J gave up 5 bases; unmatched junction bases: 4. The CDR3 sequence: CASSPLAAETQYF. CDR3 coding DNA: TGTGCCAGCAGTCCACTAGCGGCGGAGACCCAGTACTTC.

This clone is deemed medium-sized. This chain joins TRBV28 and TRBJ1-5; 7 bases are a match to TRBD1. The germline gives CDR1 MDHEN, CDR2 SYDVKM. With 0 bases clipped from V and 8 bases from J, the junction kept 7 bases outside the gene matches. The CDR3 spans 15 residues. This CDR3 reads CASSLWGQFDKPQHF. As DNA, the CDR3 is TGTGCCAGCAGTTTATGGGGACAGTTTGATAAGCCCCAGCATTTT.

The chain employs TRBV20-1 and TRBJ1-6; no definite D call. Trimming cost V 5 bases and J 6 bases, with 11 bases left between them. The length of the CDR3 is 13 residues. Per germline, CDR1 DFQATT and CDR2 SNEGSKA (reference sequence). The CDR3 sequence is CSAERGVNSPLHF. The DNA of the CDR3 is TGCAGTGCTGAACGAGGCGTTAATTCACCCCTCCACTTT.

This clone was seen a handful of times. This sequence joins TRBV12-3 or TRBV12-4 and TRBJ2-1; 12 nucleotides match TRBD2. Unmatched junction bases numbered 11, after V lost 5 bases and J lost 9 bases. The CDR3 loop spans 16 amino acids. The CDR3 loop is CASSTSLAGGRSEQFF. CDR3 coding DNA: TGTGCCAGCAGTACATCCCTAGCGGGAGGGCGGAGTGAGCAGTTCTTC.

This clone counts as medium-sized. The CDR3 DNA reads TGTGCCAGCAGTGAGACCCCCAGGGCGACTAATGAAAAACTGTTTTTT. Encoded protein: CASSETPRATNEKLFF. The chain couples TRBV6-1 to TRBJ1-4; a possible D gene is TRBD1 (5 bases). V was clipped by 3 bases and J by 2 bases, with 13 bases between them. The CDR3 contains 16 residues. Germline V gene lookup returns CDR1 MNHNS and CDR2 SASEGT.

In its sample, this clone ranks as large. This chain links TRBV6-1 with TRBJ1-2; 8 nucleotides line up with TRBD1. The germline CDR1 and CDR2 sequences are MNHNS and SASEGT. V gave up 4 bases and J gave up 4 bases; unmatched junction bases: 5. This CDR3 contains 14 residues. The CDR3 region has the DNA TGTGCCAGCAGTGCATTACAGGGGGTCTATGGCTACACCTTC. This encodes CASSALQGVYGYTF.

The chain is built from TRBV6-1 and TRBJ1-5; maybe TRBD1 (6 bases). Trimming cost V 6 bases and J 7 bases, with 13 bases left between them. Germline-derived CDR1 and CDR2 are MNHNS and SASEGT. The CDR3 spans 13 residues. The CDR3: CASRGGEGQPQHF. For the CDR3, the DNA is TGTGCCAGCAGAGGGGGGGAGGGCCAGCCCCAGCATTTT.

This clone showed up just a few times. The V and J genes are TRBV5-1 and TRBJ1-4; the D is unclear. V was shortened by 0 bases and J by 8 bases, with 11 bases between the two germline ends. CDR3 size: 14 residues. Germline assignment: CDR1 SGHRS and CDR2 YFSETQ. CDR3 residues: CASSLGRSREKLFF. The DNA for the CDR3 is TGCGCCAGCAGCTTGGGGCGCAGTCGAGAAAAACTGTTTTTT.

This clone was seen a few times. The chain carries TRBV6-1 and TRBJ1-3; TRBD1 agrees at 7 bases. There are 17 residues in the CDR3. With 3 bases clipped from V and 0 bases from J, the junction kept 8 bases outside the gene matches. From germline, CDR1 is MNHNS and CDR2 SASEGT. The CDR3 DNA reads TGTGCCAGCAGTGAGGACAGGTTTTACTACTCTGGAAACACCATATATTTT. This codes for CASSEDRFYYSGNTIYF.

This clone was recorded a few times. One end of the junction fails to match germline, which may point to a read error. The chain joins TRBV12-3 or TRBV12-4 to TRBJ2-3, with no clear D. CDR3 size: 16 residues. CDR3 in amino acids: CASIPRFIYSTDAQYF. For the CDR3, the DNA is TGTGCCAGCATCCCGAGGTTCATTTATAGCACAGATGCGCAGTATTTT.

CDR3 protein: CASSFLGVSYEQYF. Here the CDR3 DNA reads TGTGCCAGCAGCTTCCTAGGGGTCTCCTACGAGCAGTACTTC. The V and J genes are TRBV11-2 and TRBJ2-7; a possible D gene is TRBD1 (5 bases). The CDR3 has 14 amino acids. Germline V CDR1 and CDR2: SGHAT, FQNNGV. Trimming stripped 3 bases from V and 0 bases from J, with 9 bases between.

This clone is judged medium-sized. The chain links TRBV19 to TRBJ2-7; 7 positions agree with TRBD1. V gave up 2 bases and J gave up 0 bases; unmatched junction bases: 13. This CDR3 has 18 amino acids. Germline CDR1 is LNHDA and CDR2 is SQIVND (reference sequence). The CDR3, as DNA: TGTGCCAGTAGTATAAGGATTTCCAGTTGGGACAGCTCCTACGAGCAGTACTTC. Residues: CASSIRISSWDSSYEQYF.

This clone was detected only a few times. V and J are TRBV28 and TRBJ1-6; 9 bases agree with TRBD1. The germline V gene encodes CDR1 MDHEN and CDR2 SYDVKM. Trimming cost V 6 bases and J 7 bases; bases outside gene matches: 10. The CDR3 extends over 16 amino acids. In nucleotides, the CDR3 is TGTGCCAGCAGAATCACCCCGACAGGGGGGAATTCACCCCTCCACTTT. Its translation: CASRITPTGGNSPLHF.